A single sample gave rise to the 25 T cell receptor beta chains below, sequenced in a study of neoadjuvant anti-PD-1 for oral cavity cancer. Time point given: after neoadjuvant nivolumab, at surgical resection. TCRdb's table, derived via immunoSEQ multiplex PCR, lists solely in-frame clones and lacks some. The sample carries thousands of clones, about four fifths recorded once. The material sequenced was PBMCs, taken after nivolumab (anti-PD-1) treatment. The source is a person between 35 and 79 years old with oral cavity squamous cell carcinoma.

This clone has only a few counts. The gene calls are TRBV7-9 and TRBJ1-2; a weak D match, TRBD1 (6 bases). V lost 5 bases to trimming and J lost 8 bases, with 18 bases between them. In germline, CDR1 is SEHNR, CDR2 FQNEAQ (reference sequence). CDR3 length equals 14 residues. CDR3 sequence (DNA): TGTGCCAGCAGCAAACTAACAGGGATCCACGGCTACACCTTC. Translated: CASSKLTGIHGYTF.

The chain combines TRBV19 with TRBJ2-7, with 10 bases that match TRBD1. Trimming removed 6 bases from V and 5 bases from J; junction bases left unmatched: 7. The CDR3 extends over 14 amino acids. Germline V CDR1 and CDR2: LNHDA, SQIVND (reference sequence). CDR3 in amino acids: CASRTTGTGDEQYF. As DNA, the CDR3 is TGTGCCAGTAGAACCACCGGGACAGGGGACGAGCAGTACTTC.

V is TRBV5-1 and J is TRBJ2-5; 10 bases match TRBD1. CDR3 length: 15 amino acids. Germline CDR1 reads SGHRS; CDR2 reads YFSETQ. Trimming cost V 3 bases and J 5 bases; bases outside gene matches: 7. The DNA of the CDR3 is TGCGCCAGCAGCTCGGGACAGGGGAGAAGGGAGACCCAGTACTTC. Its translation is CASSSGQGRRETQYF.

The chain couples TRBV5-4 to TRBJ2-2, with 8 bases identical to TRBD1. The CDR3 extends over 15 amino acids. The trim removed 5 bases at V and 0 bases at J, leaving 3 bases unmatched. From germline, CDR1 is SGHNT and CDR2 YYREEE (reference sequence). The DNA for the CDR3 is TGTGCCAGCAGTCCAGGGGGCCCGAACACCGGGGAGCTGTTTTTT. It codes for CASSPGGPNTGELFF.

The chain links TRBV7-2 to TRBJ1-2; 8 bases align to TRBD1. V shed 5 bases and J 4 bases; nucleotides not matched to a gene: 9. Germline values: CDR1 SGHTA, CDR2 FQGNSA. This CDR3 region has 15 residues. The CDR3 DNA sequence: TGTGCCAGCAGCCCCAACCAGGGGGCTGGCTATGGCTACACCTTC. This encodes CASSPNQGAGYGYTF. Looking up the rest from reference TRBV7-2 and TRBJ1-2 gives the full variable domain: GAGVSQSPSNKVTEKGKDVELRCDPISGHTALYWYRQSLGQGLEFLIYFQGNSAPDKSGLPSDRFSAERTGGSVSTLTIQRTQQEDSAVYLCASSPNQGAGYGYTFGSGTRLTVV.

V is TRBV10-2 and J is TRBJ1-3; 8 nucleotides align to TRBD1. V lost 4 bases, J lost 0 bases, and 5 bases stayed unmatched. This CDR3 contains 16 residues. Germline V CDR1 and CDR2: WSHSY, SAAADI. CDR3 DNA sequence: TGCGCCAGCAGTGGACAGGGGACAGGCTCTGGAAACACCATATATTTT. This translates into CASSGQGTGSGNTIYF.

The chain is built from TRBV11-2 and TRBJ2-7; no reliable D call. Per germline, CDR1 SGHAT and CDR2 FQNNGV. Trimming shortened V by 1 base and J by 5 bases, and 9 bases separated the two germline ends. The CDR3 totals 13 residues. In DNA, the CDR3 is TGTGCCAGCAGCTTAGTACGGGCACACGAGCAGTACTTC. Its protein product is CASSLVRAHEQYF.

The CDR3 is CASSSGGTDTQYF. The CDR3 bases are TGTGCCAGCTCATCAGGAGGCACAGATACGCAGTATTTT. V usage is TRBV18 and J usage is TRBJ2-3, with D uncertain. The V gene lost 5 bases and the J gene lost 1 base, with 7 bases spanning the gap. Looked up from germline, CDR1 is KGHSH and CDR2 is LQKENI. The CDR3 has 13 amino acids.

CDR3 in DNA: TGCGCCAGCAGCTTGGGGGGCGTAAGCACTGAAGCTTTCTTT. It encodes CASSLGGVSTEAFF. This chain links TRBV5-1 with TRBJ1-1, with D possibly matching TRBD1 (5 bases). Trimming stripped 0 bases from V and 4 bases from J, with 10 bases between. Looked up from germline, CDR1 is SGHRS and CDR2 is YFSETQ. The length of the CDR3 is 14 residues.

This chain uses TRBV15 with TRBJ2-5, with 9 bases that match TRBD2. This CDR3 region has 16 residues. V was pared by 1 base and J by 4 bases, with 7 bases of the junction left unmatched. The germline gives CDR1 LNHNV, CDR2 YYDKDF (reference sequence). CDR3 in amino acids: CATSRVGGTSRETQYF. CDR3 DNA sequence: TGTGCCACCAGCAGAGTCGGTGGGACTAGCAGAGAGACCCAGTACTTC.

This clone turned up a few times. The rearrangement links TRBV5-1 to TRBJ1-3; D may be TRBD1 (5 bases). Germline V gives CDR1 SGHRS, CDR2 YFSETQ. The CDR3 is 15 residues long. V was trimmed by 4 bases and J by 0 bases, leaving 11 bases between them. The CDR3 loop is CASSRDGGSGNTIYF. The CDR3 DNA reads TGCGCCAGCAGCCGCGATGGGGGCTCTGGAAACACCATATATTTT.

The chain has TRBV5-1 and TRBJ2-3; 8 bases agree with TRBD1. CDR1 and CDR2 (germline): SGHRS, YFSETQ. Trimming cost V 5 bases and J 2 bases; bases outside gene matches: 10. The CDR3 length is 16 residues. The CDR3 here is CASRTGTGSLTDTQYF. In DNA form, the CDR3 reads TGCGCCAGCAGGACTGGGACAGGCAGCCTCACAGATACGCAGTATTTT.

This rearrangement joins TRBV29-1 to TRBJ2-7; perhaps TRBD2 as D (6 bases). V lost 4 bases and J lost 2, with 9 bases in between. The CDR3 has 12 amino acids. Germline assignment: CDR1 SQVTM and CDR2 ANQGSEA. The DNA for the CDR3 is TGCAGCGTTGTGGAGGGGACCTACGAGCAGTACTTC. Translation: CSVVEGTYEQYF.

This clone was seen a few times. The chain is built from TRBV19 and TRBJ1-6; TRBD1 matches at 8 bases. V lost 7 bases to trimming and J lost 7 bases; unmatched junction nucleotides: 9. The CDR3 has 15 amino acids. Germline V CDR1 and CDR2: LNHDA, SQIVND (reference sequence). CDR3 sequence (DNA): TGTGCCAGTAAAGGAAGGGACAGGCAAAATTCACCCCTCCACTTT. Its translation is CASKGRDRQNSPLHF.

The chain carries TRBV7-2 and TRBJ2-5, with 8 positions matching TRBD2. V dropped 5 bases and J dropped 5; count of bases not matched to a gene: 10. Germline CDR1 reads SGHTA; CDR2 reads FQGNSA. This CDR3 is built from 15 residues. The CDR3 reads CASSLSAAGVETQYF. The CDR3 DNA is TGTGCCAGCAGCCTTAGTGCAGCGGGGGTGGAGACCCAGTACTTC.

The V call is TRBV5-1, the J call TRBJ2-5, with a possible D match to TRBD2 (5 bases). The CDR3 has 13 amino acids. In germline, CDR1 is SGHRS, CDR2 YFSETQ. The ends were cut back, 2 bases at V and 5 bases at J, with 10 bases in the middle. CDR3 bases: TGCGCCAGCAGCTTCGGACTGCGGGAGACCCAGTACTTC. It codes for CASSFGLRETQYF.

This clone was seen only once. V gene TRBV9 combines with J gene TRBJ1-4, with TRBD1 matching 7 bases. The CDR3 contains 16 residues. Trimming removed 0 bases from V and 4 bases from J; junction bases left unmatched: 6. The germline V gene encodes CDR1 SGDLS and CDR2 YYNGEE. The CDR3, as DNA: TGTGCCAGCAGCGTAGGGACGGGGACAGTTAATGAAAAACTGTTTTTT. Translating it yields CASSVGTGTVNEKLFF.

The chain combines TRBV6-5 with TRBJ2-7; perhaps D is TRBD1 or TRBD2 (6 bases each). Germline values: CDR1 MNHEY, CDR2 SVGAGI. The germline V and J ends were trimmed by 2 bases and 2 bases, with 13 bases remaining between them. The length of the CDR3 is 15 residues. The CDR3 DNA is TGTGCCAGCAGTTACCAACAGGGAGGTACCTACGAGCAGTACTTC. This sequence encodes CASSYQQGGTYEQYF.

The V and J genes are TRBV7-6 and TRBJ1-2; D is perhaps TRBD1 (6 bases). This CDR3 has 14 residues. CDR1 is SGHVS, CDR2 FNYEAQ, per germline. V was clipped by 1 base and J by 4 bases, with 10 bases between them. CDR3 loop: CASSLDREGYGYTF. The DNA of the CDR3 is TGTGCCAGCAGCTTAGACAGGGAAGGCTATGGCTACACCTTC.

This rearrangement joins TRBV5-4 to TRBJ2-7, with D perhaps assigned TRBD1 or TRBD2 (6 bases each). The V and J ends lost 0 bases and 6 bases respectively, with 16 bases between them. Germline values: CDR1 SGHNT, CDR2 YYREEE (reference sequence). The CDR3 contains 15 residues. DNA for the CDR3: TGTGCCAGCAGCTTGGAAGGGGGGTGGGGCTCCGAGCAGTACTTC. Amino acid sequence: CASSLEGGWGSEQYF.

V gene TRBV28 combines with J gene TRBJ2-1, with 8 bases aligning to TRBD1. The V gene end was trimmed by 6 bases and the J gene end by 6 bases; junction bases not matched to a gene: 13. The CDR3 has 16 amino acids. CDR1 and CDR2 (germline): MDHEN, SYDVKM. The CDR3 nucleotides read TGTGCCAGCAGCCTTGGACAGGGCCGGGGGTTCAATGAGCAGTTCTTC. Amino acid sequence: CASSLGQGRGFNEQFF. Looking up the rest from reference TRBV28 and TRBJ2-1 gives the full variable domain: DVKVTQSSRYLVKRTGEKVFLECVQDMDHENMFWYRQDPGLGLRLIYFSYDVKMKEKGDIPEGYSVSREKKERFSLILESASTNQTSMYLCASSLGQGRGFNEQFFGPGTRLTVL.

The chain carries TRBV27 and TRBJ2-1, with D maybe TRBD2 (6 bases). V was shortened by 5 bases and J by 1 base, with 12 bases between the two germline ends. Germline V gene data show CDR1 as MNHEY and CDR2 as SMNVEV (reference sequence). The CDR3 is 15 amino acids. The DNA for the CDR3 is TGTGCCAGCAGTGGAGGGGCGATATCCTACAATGAGCAGTTCTTC. It specifies CASSGGAISYNEQFF.

The rearrangement joins TRBV4-1 to TRBJ1-1; 9 nucleotides align to TRBD1. CDR3 length equals 16 residues. Germline CDR1 reads MGHRA; CDR2 reads YSYEKL. V lost 4 bases to trimming and J lost 3 bases; unmatched junction nucleotides: 9. The CDR3, as DNA: TGCGCCAGCAGCCTTTTTACAGGGGGCGCGGACACTGAAGCTTTCTTT. It encodes CASSLFTGGADTEAFF.

This chain joins TRBV10-2 and TRBJ2-5; D may match TRBD1 or TRBD2 (5 bases each). The germline V gene has CDR1 WSHSY and CDR2 SAAADI. The CDR3 runs to 16 residues. With 0 bases removed from V and 7 bases from J, the gap between germline ends came to 18 bases. The CDR3 DNA reads as TGCGCCAGCAGTGAGTCACGTGGGACGGACGGTCGGACCCAGTACTTC. It specifies CASSESRGTDGRTQYF.

The chain employs TRBV7-2 and TRBJ1-1; no reliable D call. Per the germline V gene, CDR1 is SGHTA and CDR2 is FQGNSA. V lost 6 bases and J 8 bases, leaving 19 bases between the germline ends. This CDR3 spans 14 amino acids. In nucleotides, the CDR3 is TGTGCCAGCAGTCGAGACTCCGCCGCGAGGGAAGCTTTCTTT. It encodes CASSRDSAAREAFF.